A single sample gave rise to the 10 T cell receptor beta chains below, sequenced in a study of CD8 T cells in Susac syndrome. Reverse transcription of about 0.45 to 1 ug RNA was performed with random hexamers. TCRdb passed the immunoSEQ multiplex PCR reads through MiXCR, listing each CDR3 protein once. Of more than 250,000 distinct CDR3 sequences in the sample, roughly 94% are singletons; the top ten hold more than 0.06%. The sample comprised CD4+ T cells from PBMCs. The receptors come from a human donor with multiple sclerosis.

The genes are TRBV7-8 and TRBJ1-5; D may be TRBD1 (6 bases). The CDR3 is 16 amino acids. Germline V gene lookup returns CDR1 SGHVS and CDR2 FQNEAQ. The V and J ends lost 5 bases and 4 bases respectively, with 18 bases between them. DNA for the CDR3: TGTGCCAGCAGCCCTCGCAGAGGGGGTGGTAATCAGCCCCAGCATTTT. It encodes CASSPRRGGGNQPQHF.

This chain links TRBV6-2 or TRBV6-3 with TRBJ2-5, with 9 bases aligning to TRBD1. Unmatched junction bases numbered 3, after V lost 4 bases and J lost 3 bases. The length of the CDR3 is 14 residues. CDR1 and CDR2 from the germline V gene are MNHEY and SVGEGT. CDR3 loop: CASSWTGEKETQYF. In nucleotides, the CDR3 is TGTGCCAGCAGTTGGACAGGGGAGAAAGAGACCCAGTACTTC.

This rearrangement joins TRBV30 to TRBJ2-1; 8 nucleotides match TRBD2. CDR3 length: 14 residues. Germline V lookup: CDR1 GTSNPN, CDR2 SVGIG (reference sequence). J gave up 7 bases and V 0 bases, and 5 bases lay outside the gene matches. The CDR3 sequence: CAWSVVAGGNEQFF. In DNA, the CDR3 is TGTGCCTGGAGTGTAGTGGCGGGAGGAAATGAGCAGTTCTTC.

The chain couples TRBV9 to TRBJ2-2; no definite D call. Deletions cut 0 bases from V and 3 bases from J, with 3 bases between. Germline assignment: CDR1 SGDLS and CDR2 YYNGEE. This CDR3 is 13 amino acids long. In nucleotides, the CDR3 is TGTGCCAGCAGCGTAGTTTACACCGGGGAGCTGTTTTTT. Protein sequence: CASSVVYTGELFF.

This sequence joins TRBV29-1 and TRBJ2-5, with D perhaps given as TRBD1 or TRBD2 (6 bases each). V lost 3 bases and J lost 7, with 21 bases in between. Germline V gene sequence: CDR1 SQVTM, CDR2 ANQGSEA. This CDR3 has 15 amino acids. In nucleotides, the CDR3 is TGCAGCGTTGACCGGGTAGGGGGACTCGGTGCGACCCAGTACTTC. Its protein product is CSVDRVGGLGATQYF. The whole variable domain, remainder taken from reference TRBV29-1 and TRBJ2-5, is SAVISQKPSRDICQRGTSLTIQCQVDSQVTMMFWYRQQPGQSLTLIATANQGSEATYESGFVIDKFPISRPNLTFSTLTVSNMSPEDSSIYLCSVDRVGGLGATQYFGPGTRLLVL.

The chain links TRBV15 to TRBJ1-1; D remains ambiguous. This CDR3 has 13 amino acids. V lost 3 bases to trimming and J lost 3 bases, with 8 bases between them. Germline V gene data show CDR1 as LNHNV and CDR2 as YYDKDF (reference sequence). CDR3 DNA sequence: TGTGCCACCAGCAGGACCAAGGACACTGAAGCTTTCTTT. Protein: CATSRTKDTEAFF.

This chain joins TRBV28 and TRBJ2-1; TRBD2 is a possible D gene (6 bases). CDR1 is MDHEN and CDR2 is SYDVKM in the germline V gene. The CDR3 consists of 17 residues. Trimming removed 5 bases from V and 5 bases from J, with 22 bases in between. The CDR3 loop is CASSPSGEIGYDNEQFF. The DNA for the CDR3 is TGTGCCAGCAGTCCTTCGGGAGAGATTGGGTATGACAATGAGCAGTTCTTC.

This chain links TRBV9 with TRBJ2-1, with TRBD1 identical over 7 bases. V lost 3 bases to trimming and J lost 7 bases; unmatched junction nucleotides: 7. The CDR3 length is 14 residues. Looked up from germline, CDR1 is SGDLS and CDR2 is YYNGEE. The CDR3 bases are TGTGCCAGCAGCGACGACAGGGTAGTTAATGAGCAGTTCTTC. Translated, it gives CASSDDRVVNEQFF.

The V and J genes are TRBV4-2 and TRBJ2-5; 12 bases fit TRBD2. Unmatched junction bases numbered 6, after V lost 0 bases and J lost 7 bases. Germline assignment: CDR1 LGHNA and CDR2 YNFKEQ. CDR3 length: 16 residues. CDR3 sequence (DNA): TGTGCCAGCAGCCAAGAGCTAGCGGGGGGGCGAAGGACCCAGTACTTC. Protein: CASSQELAGGRRTQYF.

The count of this clonotype is one. The V and J genes are TRBV7-9 and TRBJ1-6; no firm D call. V gave up 5 bases and J gave up 13 bases, with 12 bases separating them. This CDR3 spans 12 amino acids. CDR1 SEHNR and CDR2 FQNEAQ come from the germline V gene (reference sequence). The CDR3 region is CASSPEGGPLHF. The CDR3 nucleotides are TGTGCCAGCAGCCCAGAAGGAGGGCCCCTCCACTTT.